This TCR beta chain was observed in a study of cytomegalovirus exposure and HLA in healthy donors. Study overall: Genetic ancestry analysis placed more than 80% of the 300 to 400 donors that were genotyped in the Caucasian-associated cluster.

This CDR3 contains 16 residues. Germline V CDR1 and CDR2: LNHDA, SQIVND (reference sequence). The junction had 6 bases not matched to a gene; V was cut back by 3 bases and J by 2 bases. The study ran its PCR with 60 Vbeta and 13 Jbeta primers. Clones were read by immunoSEQ multiplex PCR, and TCRdb kept only the in-frame ones, dropping some. The sample consists of around 110,000 clones, about two thirds of them appearing once. The sequenced sample was PBMCs. The chain recombines TRBV19 with TRBJ2-1, with 8 bases identical to TRBD1. The TCR comes from a female donor in good health and CMV-seronegative. The CDR3 bases are TGTGCCAGTAGTATGCGACAGGGGCAGACCTACAATGAGCAGTTCTTC. Translated, it gives CASSMRQGQTYNEQFF. Variable domain in full (rest from reference TRBV19 and TRBJ2-1): DGGITQSPKYLFRKEGQNVTLSCEQNLNHDAMYWYRQDPGQGLRLIYYSQIVNDFQKGDIAEGYSVSREKKESFPLTVTSAQKNPTAFYLCASSMRQGQTYNEQFFGPGTRLTVL.